The 24 T cell receptor beta chains below come from one sample, sequenced in a study of blood T cell repertoires in COVID-19. Only in-frame clones appear in the TCRdb table, and some are missing; sequencing was by immunoSEQ multiplex PCR. The sample yields over 200,000 clones, 75% to 85% seen once. Sequencing was done on a sample of peripheral blood. The receptors come from a woman aged 25 to 39 with COVID-19, enrolled during active disease.

The rearrangement joins TRBV29-1 to TRBJ1-2; tentative D call: TRBD1 (5 bases). The CDR3 has 15 amino acids. Germline CDR1 SQVTM, CDR2 ANQGSEA. V shed 4 bases and J shed 1 base, with 16 bases lying between them. CDR3 nucleotides: TGCAGCGTTGTTGGCGGGACGGCAAATAACTATGGCTACACCTTC. Its protein is CSVVGGTANNYGYTF.

This sequence joins TRBV6-5 and TRBJ1-2, with D possibly matching TRBD1 (5 bases). CDR3 size: 14 residues. Germline V lookup: CDR1 MNHEY, CDR2 SVGAGI. V was clipped by 2 bases and J by 4 bases, with 11 bases between them. The CDR3 nucleotides are TGTGCCAGCAGTTACACCCAGGGAATCTATGGCTACACCTTC. Its translation is CASSYTQGIYGYTF.

This chain links TRBV15 with TRBJ2-5; TRBD2 aligns across 8 bases. The CDR3 has 15 residues. From germline, CDR1 is LNHNV and CDR2 YYDKDF (reference sequence). V was pared by 3 bases and J by 3 bases, with 6 bases of the junction left unmatched. CDR3: CATSSSGSLKETQYF. The CDR3 DNA sequence: TGTGCCACCAGCAGCAGCGGGAGCTTGAAAGAGACCCAGTACTTC. Combining the CDR3 with reference TRBV15 and TRBJ2-5 gives the whole variable domain DAMVIQNPRYQVTQFGKPVTLSCSQTLNHNVMYWYQQKSSQAPKLLFHYYDKDFNNEADTPDNFQSRRPNTSFCFLDIRSPGLGDTAMYLCATSSSGSLKETQYFGPGTRLLVL.

V and J are TRBV7-3 and TRBJ2-2; D is unresolved. This CDR3 contains 13 residues. Per the germline V gene, CDR1 is SGHTA and CDR2 is FQGTGA. Trimming stripped 0 bases from V and 6 bases from J, with 5 bases between. CDR3 residues: CASSLTYSGELFF. CDR3 in DNA: TGTGCCAGCAGCTTAACTTACTCCGGGGAGCTGTTTTTT.

The chain carries TRBV6-2 or TRBV6-3 and TRBJ2-5; D ambiguous. The ends were cut back, 4 bases at V and 7 bases at J, with 7 bases in the middle. Germline lookup yields CDR1 MNHEY and CDR2 SVGEGT. The CDR3 is 11 residues long. The CDR3 loop is CASSSLRTQYF. The DNA of the CDR3 is TGTGCCAGCAGTTCCCTCAGGACCCAGTACTTC.

The chain combines TRBV3-1 (or the pseudogene TRBV3-2) with TRBJ2-1; D remains unclear. Germline V gene lookup returns CDR1 LGHDT and CDR2 YNNKEL (reference sequence). Trimming shortened V by 0 bases and J by 6 bases, and 3 bases separated the two germline ends. This CDR3 has 12 residues. The CDR3 sequence is CASSQDRNEQFF. The CDR3 nucleotides are TGTGCCAGCAGCCAAGATCGCAATGAGCAGTTCTTC.

The chain has TRBV19 and TRBJ2-4; 7 bases agree with TRBD2. Trimming cost V 5 bases and J 2 bases; bases outside gene matches: 9. CDR3 length: 16 amino acids. Per germline, CDR1 LNHDA and CDR2 SQIVND (reference sequence). The DNA of the CDR3 is TGTGCCAGTAGTGACGGCGAAGCGGGGTCCAAAAACATTCAGTACTTC. This codes for CASSDGEAGSKNIQYF. Filled out from reference TRBV19 and TRBJ2-4, the complete variable domain reads DGGITQSPKYLFRKEGQNVTLSCEQNLNHDAMYWYRQDPGQGLRLIYYSQIVNDFQKGDIAEGYSVSREKKESFPLTVTSAQKNPTAFYLCASSDGEAGSKNIQYFGAGTRLSVL.

The chain links TRBV6-4 to TRBJ2-3; 11 bases are a match to TRBD1. V lost 0 bases and J lost 4; bases outside the gene matches: 3. From germline, CDR1 is MRHNA and CDR2 SNTAGT. The length of the CDR3 is 16 residues. CDR3 DNA sequence: TGTGCCAGCAGTGACTCCGGGACAGGGGGGGCAGATACGCAGTATTTT. Protein sequence: CASSDSGTGGADTQYF.

The V and J genes are TRBV28 and TRBJ1-2, with 10 nucleotides matching TRBD1. Losses at the gene ends were 5 bases for V and 4 bases for J; bases not matched to a gene: 10. Germline assignment: CDR1 MDHEN and CDR2 SYDVKM. The CDR3 runs to 16 residues. CDR3 protein: CASSPPGQGKLYGYTF. The CDR3 DNA follows: TGTGCCAGCAGTCCCCCGGGACAGGGGAAGCTCTATGGCTACACCTTC.

V gene TRBV9 combines with J gene TRBJ2-7, with 8 bases aligning to TRBD2. The CDR3 sequence is 14 residues long. The germline V gene encodes CDR1 SGDLS and CDR2 YYNGEE. Germline trimming cut 4 bases from V and 6 bases from J; bases unmatched to any gene: 9. The CDR3 protein is CASSTHPGLVEQYF. DNA for the CDR3: TGTGCCAGCAGCACCCACCCGGGACTAGTCGAGCAGTACTTC.

The CDR3 region is CATLAGAHGYTF. The CDR3 DNA reads TGTGCCACCTTGGCGGGGGCCCACGGCTACACCTTC. The V gene is TRBV10-3, the J gene TRBJ1-2, with D possibly TRBD1 on 6 matching bases. The CDR3 length is 12 residues. Germline CDR1 is ENHRY and CDR2 is SYGVKD. Trimming cost V 10 bases and J 8 bases, with 17 bases left between them.

V usage is TRBV28 and J usage is TRBJ1-6; a possible D gene is TRBD1 (5 bases). V lost 3 bases, J lost 9 bases, and 12 bases lay in between. The CDR3 length is 14 residues. The germline V gene encodes CDR1 MDHEN and CDR2 SYDVKM. The CDR3 DNA reads TGTGCCAGCAGTTTTAGGGGTTCGGGTTCACCCCTCCACTTT. This encodes CASSFRGSGSPLHF.

The chain couples TRBV5-4 to TRBJ2-4; no clear D. Germline assignment: CDR1 SGHNT and CDR2 YYREEE (reference sequence). Trimming cost V 10 bases and J 10 bases, with 21 bases left between them. The CDR3 contains 13 residues. CDR3 sequence (DNA): TGTGCCCCCTTGCGGAGCGCGACCCCAATTCAGTACTTC. Amino acid sequence: CAPLRSATPIQYF.

The genes are TRBV7-9 and TRBJ1-5; D remains unclear. CDR1 is SEHNR and CDR2 is FQNEAQ in the germline V gene (reference sequence). The V gene lost 1 base and the J gene lost 0 bases, with 7 bases spanning the gap. This CDR3 is 15 amino acids long. The chain's CDR3 is CASSLDSDSNQPQHF. DNA for the CDR3: TGTGCCAGCAGCTTAGACAGTGATAGCAATCAGCCCCAGCATTTT.

The V call is TRBV7-2, the J call TRBJ2-7, with D tentatively TRBD1 (5 bases). Trimming removed 2 bases from V and 6 bases from J, with 14 bases in between. Germline values: CDR1 SGHTA, CDR2 FQGNSA. This CDR3 contains 14 residues. The CDR3 region has the DNA TGTGCCAGCAGCTTACTACAGGTTGGTGGCGAGCAGTACTTC. It is translated as CASSLLQVGGEQYF.

This chain connects TRBV14 to TRBJ1-2, with 7 bases identical to TRBD1. The trim removed 2 bases at V and 5 bases at J, leaving 5 bases unmatched. The germline V gene has CDR1 SGHDN and CDR2 FVKESK. The CDR3 length is 14 residues. The CDR3 DNA reads as TGTGCCAGCAGCCAACTGGACAGGCTTTATGGCTACACCTTC. Protein sequence: CASSQLDRLYGYTF.

This clone was observed a few times. The chain couples TRBV11-2 to TRBJ2-7, with 8 nucleotides matching TRBD1. The V gene end was trimmed by 5 bases and the J gene end by 3 bases; junction bases not matched to a gene: 15. Germline CDR1 SGHAT, CDR2 FQNNGV. The CDR3 loop spans 17 amino acids. CDR3 loop: CASSPKLRTGLFYEQYF. In DNA, the CDR3 is TGTGCCAGCAGCCCGAAATTGAGGACAGGGCTGTTCTACGAGCAGTACTTC. The full variable domain, in which reference TRBV11-2 and TRBJ2-7 provide the parts outside the CDR3, is EAGVAQSPRYKIIEKRQSVAFWCNPISGHATLYWYQQILGQGPKLLIQFQNNGVVDDSQLPKDRFSAERLKGVDSTLKIQPAKLEDSAVYLCASSPKLRTGLFYEQYFGPGTRLTVT.

This chain joins TRBV4-3 and TRBJ2-7; D is unresolved. Germline CDR1 and CDR2: LGHNA and YSLEER. The germline V and J ends were trimmed by 7 bases and 0 bases, with 13 bases remaining between them. The CDR3 has 14 residues. The DNA of the CDR3 is TGCGCCAGCAAAAAAGAGACAAGCTCCTACGAGCAGTACTTC. Translating gives CASKKETSSYEQYF.

The chain combines TRBV19 with TRBJ2-1; the match to TRBD2 covers 9 bases. The CDR3 spans 13 residues. Germline lookup yields CDR1 LNHDA and CDR2 SQIVND (reference sequence). Germline trimming cut 2 bases from V and 8 bases from J; bases unmatched to any gene: 1. CDR3 amino acids: CASSITSGHEQFF. In nucleotides, the CDR3 is TGTGCCAGTAGTATAACTAGCGGGCATGAGCAGTTCTTC.

This chain links TRBV5-4 with TRBJ2-1; 13 nucleotides line up with TRBD2. Trimming at V came to 4 bases and at J to 7 bases, leaving 11 bases not matched to a gene. This CDR3 has 17 residues. The germline V gene has CDR1 SGHNT and CDR2 YYREEE (reference sequence). The CDR3 is CASSGSTGGLAGNEQFF. The CDR3 nucleotides read TGTGCCAGCAGCGGGAGTACCGGGGGACTAGCGGGAAATGAGCAGTTCTTC.

The V gene is TRBV6-4, the J gene TRBJ2-2, with 13 bases lining up with TRBD2. V was pared by 3 bases and J by 4 bases, with 5 bases of the junction left unmatched. The CDR3 is 17 amino acids. Germline V gene data show CDR1 as MRHNA and CDR2 as SNTAGT. CDR3 loop: CASSETSGGAVTGELFF. The CDR3 DNA follows: TGTGCCAGCAGTGAAACTAGCGGGGGGGCCGTCACCGGGGAGCTGTTTTTT.

This chain uses TRBV15 with TRBJ2-7; TRBD2 aligns across 10 bases. Germline trimming cut 5 bases from V and 3 bases from J; bases unmatched to any gene: 4. The CDR3 extends over 14 amino acids. Germline values: CDR1 LNHNV, CDR2 YYDKDF (reference sequence). Here the CDR3 reads CATSVRTSGYEQYF. The CDR3 nucleotides are TGTGCCACCAGCGTACGGACTAGCGGCTACGAGCAGTACTTC.

The chain joins TRBV6-4 to TRBJ1-4; D perhaps matches TRBD1 (5 bases). The germline V and J ends were trimmed by 11 bases and 5 bases, with 15 bases remaining between them. The CDR3 has 13 amino acids. Looked up from germline, CDR1 is MRHNA and CDR2 is SNTAGT. CDR3 bases: TGTGCCGAACTTAAAGGGGTAAATGAAAAACTGTTTTTT. Protein: CAELKGVNEKLFF.

This clone is a singleton in its sample. The rearrangement joins TRBV3-1 (or the pseudogene TRBV3-2) to TRBJ1-2; 7 nucleotides agree with TRBD1. The CDR3 consists of 14 residues. Germline V gene data show CDR1 as LGHDT and CDR2 as YNNKEL (reference sequence). Trimming took 1 base from V and 5 from J; bases not matched to a gene: 4. CDR3 in amino acids: CASSQGRGTYGYTF. The CDR3 region has the DNA TGTGCCAGCAGCCAAGGCAGGGGGACATATGGCTACACCTTC.